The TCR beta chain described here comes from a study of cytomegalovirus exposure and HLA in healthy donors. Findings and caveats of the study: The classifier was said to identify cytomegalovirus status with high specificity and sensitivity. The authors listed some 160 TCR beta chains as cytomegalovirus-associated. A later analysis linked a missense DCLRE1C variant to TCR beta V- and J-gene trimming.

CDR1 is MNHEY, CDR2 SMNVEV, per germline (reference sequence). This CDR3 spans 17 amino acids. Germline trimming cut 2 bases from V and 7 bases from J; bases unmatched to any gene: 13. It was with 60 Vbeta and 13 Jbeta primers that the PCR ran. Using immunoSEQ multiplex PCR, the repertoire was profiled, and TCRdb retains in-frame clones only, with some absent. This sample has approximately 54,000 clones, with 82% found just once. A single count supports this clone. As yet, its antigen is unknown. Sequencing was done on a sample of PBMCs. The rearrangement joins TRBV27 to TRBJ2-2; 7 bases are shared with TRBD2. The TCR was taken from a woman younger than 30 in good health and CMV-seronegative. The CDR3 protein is CASSLGRRGSTHGELFF. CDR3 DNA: TGTGCCAGCAGTTTAGGCCGTCGCGGGAGTACGCACGGGGAGCTGTTTTTT.